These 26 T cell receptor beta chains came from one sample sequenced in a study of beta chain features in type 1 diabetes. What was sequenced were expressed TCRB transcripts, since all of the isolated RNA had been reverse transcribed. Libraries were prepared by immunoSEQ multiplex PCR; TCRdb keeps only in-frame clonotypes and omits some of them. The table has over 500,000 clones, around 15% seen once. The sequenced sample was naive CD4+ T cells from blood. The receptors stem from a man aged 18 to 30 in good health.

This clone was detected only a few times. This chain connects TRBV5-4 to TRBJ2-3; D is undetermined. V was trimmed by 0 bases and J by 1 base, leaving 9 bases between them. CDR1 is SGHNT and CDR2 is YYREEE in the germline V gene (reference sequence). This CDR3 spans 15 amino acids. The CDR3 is CASSLVGPGTDTQYF. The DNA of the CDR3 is TGTGCCAGCAGCTTGGTCGGACCCGGCACAGATACGCAGTATTTT. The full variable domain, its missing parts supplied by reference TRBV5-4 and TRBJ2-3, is ETGVTQSPTHLIKTRGQQVTLRCSSQSGHNTVSWYQQALGQGPQFIFQYYREEENGRGNFPPRFSGLQFPNYSSELNVNALELDDSALYLCASSLVGPGTDTQYFGPGTRLTVL.

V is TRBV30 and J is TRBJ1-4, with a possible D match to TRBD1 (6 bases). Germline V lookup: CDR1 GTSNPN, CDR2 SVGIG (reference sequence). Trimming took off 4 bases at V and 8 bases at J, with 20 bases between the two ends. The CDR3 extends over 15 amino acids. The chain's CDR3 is CAWNGKAGVWEKLFF. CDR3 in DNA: TGTGCCTGGAATGGAAAAGCAGGGGTTTGGGAAAAACTGTTTTTT.

The CDR3 spells CATSMGHSGANVLTF. The DNA for the CDR3 is TGTGCCACCAGCATGGGACACTCTGGGGCCAACGTCCTGACTTTC. The chain has TRBV15 and TRBJ2-6; tentatively, D is TRBD1 (6 bases). The CDR3 loop spans 15 amino acids. V was clipped by 4 bases and J by 0 bases, with 7 bases between them. Germline CDR1 reads LNHNV; CDR2 reads YYDKDF (reference sequence).

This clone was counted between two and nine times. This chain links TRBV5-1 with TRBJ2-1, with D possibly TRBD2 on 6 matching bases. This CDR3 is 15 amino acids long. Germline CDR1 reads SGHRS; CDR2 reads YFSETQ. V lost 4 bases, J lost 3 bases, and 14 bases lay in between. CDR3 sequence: CASSVISGVYNEQFF. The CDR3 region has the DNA TGCGCCAGCAGCGTTATTAGCGGAGTCTACAATGAGCAGTTCTTC.

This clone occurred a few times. In DNA form, the CDR3 reads TGTGCCAGCGTGGGACGGAAGAACACCGGGGAGCTGTTTTTT. The encoded protein is CASVGRKNTGELFF. The chain links TRBV10-3 to TRBJ2-2; the D gene could be TRBD1 or TRBD2 (5 bases each). The CDR3 loop spans 14 amino acids. The germline V and J ends were trimmed by 10 bases and 1 base, with 13 bases remaining between them. Germline CDR1 and CDR2: ENHRY and SYGVKD.

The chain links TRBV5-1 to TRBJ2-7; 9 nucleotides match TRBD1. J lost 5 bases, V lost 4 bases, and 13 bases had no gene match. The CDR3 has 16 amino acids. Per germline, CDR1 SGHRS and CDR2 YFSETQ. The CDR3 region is CASSPLSGQGTDEQYF. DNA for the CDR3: TGCGCCAGCAGCCCTCTCTCGGGACAGGGAACAGACGAGCAGTACTTC.

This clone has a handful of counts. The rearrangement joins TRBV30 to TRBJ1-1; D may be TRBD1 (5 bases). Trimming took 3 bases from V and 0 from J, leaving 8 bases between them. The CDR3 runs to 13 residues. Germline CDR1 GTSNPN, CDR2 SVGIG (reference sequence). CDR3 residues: CAWSLRVNTEAFF. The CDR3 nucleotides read TGTGCCTGGAGCCTCAGGGTGAACACTGAAGCTTTCTTT.

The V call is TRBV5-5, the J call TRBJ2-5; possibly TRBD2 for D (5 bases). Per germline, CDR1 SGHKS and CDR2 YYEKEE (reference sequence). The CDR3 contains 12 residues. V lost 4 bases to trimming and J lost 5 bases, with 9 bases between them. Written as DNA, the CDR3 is TGTGCCAGCAGCCGGCGGAGGGAGACCCAGTACTTC. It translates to CASSRRRETQYF.

CDR3 nucleotides: TGTGCCAGCAGCCCCCTCGGGGGGGGGCGCCCCAATGAGCAGTTCTTC. This translates into CASSPLGGGRPNEQFF. The chain links TRBV14 to TRBJ2-1; 8 bases are shared with TRBD2. Germline CDR1 reads SGHDN; CDR2 reads FVKESK. This CDR3 spans 16 amino acids. The V gene end was trimmed by 4 bases and the J gene end by 6 bases; junction bases not matched to a gene: 11. The full variable domain, its missing parts supplied by reference TRBV14 and TRBJ2-1, is EAGVTQFPSHSVIEKGQTVTLRCDPISGHDNLYWYRRVMGKEIKFLLHFVKESKQDESGMPNNRFLAERTGGTYSTLKVQPAELEDSGVYFCASSPLGGGRPNEQFFGPGTRLTVL.

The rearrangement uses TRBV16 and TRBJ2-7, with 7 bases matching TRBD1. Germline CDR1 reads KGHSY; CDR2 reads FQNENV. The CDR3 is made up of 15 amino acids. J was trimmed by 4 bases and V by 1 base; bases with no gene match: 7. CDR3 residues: CASSQLGTALYEQYF. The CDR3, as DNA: TGTGCCAGCAGCCAATTGGGGACAGCCTTATACGAGCAGTACTTC. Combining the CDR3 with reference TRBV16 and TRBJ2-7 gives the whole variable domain GEEVAQTPKHLVRGEGQKAKLYCAPIKGHSYVFWYQQVLKNEFKFLISFQNENVFDETGMPKERFSAKCLPNSPCSLEIQATKLEDSAVYFCASSQLGTALYEQYFGPGTRLTVT.

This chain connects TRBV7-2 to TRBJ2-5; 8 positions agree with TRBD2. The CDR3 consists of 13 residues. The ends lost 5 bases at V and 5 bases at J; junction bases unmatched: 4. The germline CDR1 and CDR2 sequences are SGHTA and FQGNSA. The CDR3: CASSPGGMETQYF. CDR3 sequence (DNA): TGTGCCAGCAGCCCGGGAGGGATGGAGACCCAGTACTTC.

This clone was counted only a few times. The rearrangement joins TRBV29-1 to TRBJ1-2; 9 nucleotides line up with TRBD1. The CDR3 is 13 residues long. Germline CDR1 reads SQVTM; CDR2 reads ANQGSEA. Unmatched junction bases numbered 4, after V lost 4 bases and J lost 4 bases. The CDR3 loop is CSVARQGVYGYTF. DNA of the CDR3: TGCAGCGTTGCGAGACAGGGGGTCTATGGCTACACCTTC.

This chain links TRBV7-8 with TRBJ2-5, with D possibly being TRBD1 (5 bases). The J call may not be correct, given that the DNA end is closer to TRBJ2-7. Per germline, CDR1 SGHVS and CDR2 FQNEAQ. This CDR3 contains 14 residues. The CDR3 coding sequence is TGTGCCAGCAGCTACTCTAGGGGCGCGTACGAGCAGTACTTC. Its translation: CASSYSRGAYEQYF.

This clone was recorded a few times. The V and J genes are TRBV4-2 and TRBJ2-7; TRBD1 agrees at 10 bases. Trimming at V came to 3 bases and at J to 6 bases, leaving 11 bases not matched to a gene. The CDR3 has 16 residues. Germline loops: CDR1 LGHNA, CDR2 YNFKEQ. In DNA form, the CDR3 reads TGTGCCAGCAGCCAGGGGACCGGGACAGGGGCCCTCGAGCAGTACTTC. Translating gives CASSQGTGTGALEQYF.

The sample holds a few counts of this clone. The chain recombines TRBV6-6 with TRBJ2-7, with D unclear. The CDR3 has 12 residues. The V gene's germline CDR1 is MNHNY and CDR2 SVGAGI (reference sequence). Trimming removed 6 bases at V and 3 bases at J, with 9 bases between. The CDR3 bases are TGTGCCAGCAGCCAGGTTCACTACGAGCAGTACTTC. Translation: CASSQVHYEQYF.

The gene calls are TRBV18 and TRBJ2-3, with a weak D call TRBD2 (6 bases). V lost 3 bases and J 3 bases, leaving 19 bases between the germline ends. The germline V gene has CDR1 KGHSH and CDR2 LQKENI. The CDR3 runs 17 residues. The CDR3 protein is CASSPSPQGGGTDTQYF. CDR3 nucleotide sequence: TGTGCCAGCTCACCTTCCCCTCAGGGAGGAGGAACAGATACGCAGTATTTT.

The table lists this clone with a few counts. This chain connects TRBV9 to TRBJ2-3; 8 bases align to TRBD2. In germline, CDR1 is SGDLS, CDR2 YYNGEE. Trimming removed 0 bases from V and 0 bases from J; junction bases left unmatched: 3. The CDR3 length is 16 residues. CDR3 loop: CASSVVPSGSTDTQYF. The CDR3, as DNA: TGTGCCAGCAGCGTAGTCCCTAGCGGGAGCACAGATACGCAGTATTTT.

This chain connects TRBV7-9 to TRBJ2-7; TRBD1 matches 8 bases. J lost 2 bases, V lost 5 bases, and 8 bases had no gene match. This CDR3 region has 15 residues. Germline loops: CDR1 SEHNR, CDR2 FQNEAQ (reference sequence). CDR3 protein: CASSGRQGWAYEQYF. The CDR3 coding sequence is TGTGCCAGCAGCGGGCGACAGGGGTGGGCCTACGAGCAGTACTTC.

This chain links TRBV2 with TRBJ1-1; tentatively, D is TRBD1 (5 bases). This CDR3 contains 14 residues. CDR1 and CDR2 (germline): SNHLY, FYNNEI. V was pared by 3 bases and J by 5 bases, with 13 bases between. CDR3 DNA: TGTGCCAGCAGTGAGCCCGGGGCGAGAACTGAAGCTTTCTTT. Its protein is CASSEPGARTEAFF.

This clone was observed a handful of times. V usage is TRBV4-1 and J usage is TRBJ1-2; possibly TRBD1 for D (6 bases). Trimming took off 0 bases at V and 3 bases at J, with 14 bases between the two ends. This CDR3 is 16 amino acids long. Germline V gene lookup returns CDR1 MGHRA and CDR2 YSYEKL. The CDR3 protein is CASSQDLQGRDYGYTF. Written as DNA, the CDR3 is TGCGCCAGCAGCCAAGATCTCCAGGGGCGGGACTATGGCTACACCTTC.

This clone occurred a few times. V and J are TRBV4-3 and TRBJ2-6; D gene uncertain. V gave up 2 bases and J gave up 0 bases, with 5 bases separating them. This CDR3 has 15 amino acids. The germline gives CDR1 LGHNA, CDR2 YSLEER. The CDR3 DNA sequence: TGCGCCAGCAGCCAACTTTACTCTGGGGCCAACGTCCTGACTTTC. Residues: CASSQLYSGANVLTF.

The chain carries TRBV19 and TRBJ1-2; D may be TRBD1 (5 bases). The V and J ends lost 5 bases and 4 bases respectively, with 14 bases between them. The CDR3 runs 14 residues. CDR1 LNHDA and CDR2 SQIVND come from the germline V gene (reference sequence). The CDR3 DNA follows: TGTGCCAGTAGTGGAACTCAGGGAAGCTATGGCTACACCTTC. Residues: CASSGTQGSYGYTF.

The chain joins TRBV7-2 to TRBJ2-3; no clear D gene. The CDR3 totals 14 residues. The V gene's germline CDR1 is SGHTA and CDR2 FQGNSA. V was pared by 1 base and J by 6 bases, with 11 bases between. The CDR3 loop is CASSLDPGGDTQYF. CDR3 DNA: TGTGCCAGCAGCTTAGATCCGGGTGGGGATACGCAGTATTTT.

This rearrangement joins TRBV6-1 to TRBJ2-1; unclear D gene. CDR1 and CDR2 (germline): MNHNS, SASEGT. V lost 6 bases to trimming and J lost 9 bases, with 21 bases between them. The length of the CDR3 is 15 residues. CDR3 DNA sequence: TGTGCCAGCAGCTTCGGAAGGCCTTCCCGAAGTGAGCAGTTCTTC. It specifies CASSFGRPSRSEQFF.

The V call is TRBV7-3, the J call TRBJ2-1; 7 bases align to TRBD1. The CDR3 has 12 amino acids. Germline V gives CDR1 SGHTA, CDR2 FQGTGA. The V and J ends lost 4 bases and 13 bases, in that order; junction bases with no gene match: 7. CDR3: CASSSDRLFQFF. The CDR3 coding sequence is TGTGCCAGCAGCTCGGACAGGCTGTTTCAGTTCTTC.

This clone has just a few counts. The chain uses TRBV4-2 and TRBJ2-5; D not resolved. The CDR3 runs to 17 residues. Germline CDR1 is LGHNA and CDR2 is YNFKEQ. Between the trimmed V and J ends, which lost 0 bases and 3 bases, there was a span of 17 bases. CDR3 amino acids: CASSQDNFWVGKETQYF. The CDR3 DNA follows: TGTGCCAGCAGCCAAGATAACTTTTGGGTGGGTAAAGAGACCCAGTACTTC.